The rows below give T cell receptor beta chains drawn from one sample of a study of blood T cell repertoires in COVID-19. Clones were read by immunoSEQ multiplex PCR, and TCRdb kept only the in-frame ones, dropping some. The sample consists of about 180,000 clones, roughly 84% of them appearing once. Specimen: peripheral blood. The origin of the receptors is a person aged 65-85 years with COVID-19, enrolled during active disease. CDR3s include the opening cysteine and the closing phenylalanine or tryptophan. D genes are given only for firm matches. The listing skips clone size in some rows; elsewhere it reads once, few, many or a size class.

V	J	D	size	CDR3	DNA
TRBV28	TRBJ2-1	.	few	CASSLIRRNEQFF	TGTGCCAGCAGTTTAATTCGGAGAAATGAGCAGTTCTTC
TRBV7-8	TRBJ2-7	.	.	CASTPRLGGPTYEQYF	TGTGCCAGCACCCCCCGTCTTGGAGGGCCCACCTACGAGCAGTACTTC
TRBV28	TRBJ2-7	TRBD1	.	CASRPGTGPYEQYF	TGTGCCAGCAGGCCCGGGACAGGGCCCTACGAGCAGTACTTC
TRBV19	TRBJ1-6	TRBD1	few	CASRETGDSYNSPLHF	TGTGCCAGTAGGGAGACAGGGGACTCCTATAATTCACCCCTCCACTTT
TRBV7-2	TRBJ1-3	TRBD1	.	CASSFPLGVQGDSGNTIYF	TGTGCCAGCAGCTTTCCCTTGGGAGTTCAGGGGGACTCTGGAAACACCATATATTTT
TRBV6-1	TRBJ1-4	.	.	CASSESPGGQPNEKLFF	TGTGCCAGCAGTGAATCCCCCGGCGGACAGCCTAATGAAAAACTGTTTTTT
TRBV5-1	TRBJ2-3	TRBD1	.	CASSLLRQGRSTDTQYF	TGCGCCAGCAGCTTGCTAAGACAGGGACGAAGCACAGATACGCAGTATTTT
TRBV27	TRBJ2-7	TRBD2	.	CASGFGTSAHEQYF	TGTGCCAGTGGATTCGGGACTAGCGCCCACGAGCAGTACTTC
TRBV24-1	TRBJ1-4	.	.	CATSAAWNEKLFF	TGTGCCACCAGTGCCGCGTGGAATGAAAAACTGTTTTTT
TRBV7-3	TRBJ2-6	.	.	CASSSSAGGANVLTF	TGTGCCAGCAGCTCTTCTGCCGGTGGGGCCAACGTCCTGACTTTC
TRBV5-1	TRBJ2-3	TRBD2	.	CASSPRGGGATDTQYF	TGCGCCAGCAGCCCTCGAGGCGGGGGGGCCACAGATACGCAGTATTTT
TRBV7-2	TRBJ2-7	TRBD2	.	CASRATTGTSGTYEQYF	TGTGCCAGCAGAGCTACCACCGGGACTAGCGGGACCTACGAGCAGTACTTC
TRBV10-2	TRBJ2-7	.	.	CASSEEGGAAPTKQYF	TGCGCCAGCAGTGAGGAAGGGGGGGCAGCCCCTACGAAGCAGTACTTC
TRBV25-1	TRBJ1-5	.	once	CASSESGGVARPQHF	TGTGCCAGCAGTGAATCGGGCGGGGTAGCACGGCCCCAGCATTTT
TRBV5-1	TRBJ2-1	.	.	CASSLDLASTNEQFF	TGCGCCAGCAGCTTGGATCTAGCGAGCACGAATGAGCAGTTCTTC
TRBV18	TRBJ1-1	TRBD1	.	CASSPGQGYTEAFF	TGTGCCAGCTCACCAGGACAGGGGTACACTGAAGCTTTCTTT
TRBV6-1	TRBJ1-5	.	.	CASSERPRSTTGLGSNQPQHF	TGTGCCAGCAGTGAACGCCCAAGGAGCACCACAGGGTTAGGTAGCAATCAGCCCCAGCATTTT
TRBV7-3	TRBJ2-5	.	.	CASSRGQQETQYF	TGTGCCAGCAGCCGCGGACAGCAAGAGACCCAGTACTTC
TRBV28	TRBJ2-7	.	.	CASSFGPSQYF	TGTGCCAGCAGTTTTGGGCCCTCGCAGTACTTC
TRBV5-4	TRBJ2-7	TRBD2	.	CASSSGGGRYEQYF	TGTGCCAGCAGCAGCGGGGGGGGCCGATACGAGCAGTACTTC
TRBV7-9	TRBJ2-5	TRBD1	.	CASSLRRGTQETQYF	TGTGCCAGCAGCTTACGCAGGGGGACACAAGAGACCCAGTACTTC
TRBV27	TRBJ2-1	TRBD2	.	CASSIWTSGGGNEQFF	TGTGCCAGCAGTATCTGGACTAGCGGGGGCGGCAATGAGCAGTTCTTC
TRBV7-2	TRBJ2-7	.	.	CASSLAGSSYEQYF	TGTGCCAGCAGCTTAGCGGGCTCCTCCTACGAGCAGTACTTC
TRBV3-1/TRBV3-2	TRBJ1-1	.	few	CASSQFSGSNTEAFF	TGTGCCAGCAGCCAATTCAGTGGCTCTAACACTGAAGCTTTCTTT
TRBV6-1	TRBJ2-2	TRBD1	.	CASSGRADRGISTGELFF	TGTGCCAGCAGTGGAAGAGCCGACAGGGGGATTAGCACCGGGGAGCTGTTTTTT
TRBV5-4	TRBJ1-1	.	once	CASSYKDRMNTEAFF	TGTGCCAGCAGCTATAAAGACAGAATGAACACTGAAGCTTTCTTT
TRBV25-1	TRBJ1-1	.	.	CASSVGNTEAFF	TGTGCCAGCAGTGTCGGGAACACTGAAGCTTTCTTT
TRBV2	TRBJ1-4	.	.	CASSTEFPSNEKLFF	TGTGCCAGCAGTACCGAGTTTCCCTCGAATGAAAAACTGTTTTTT
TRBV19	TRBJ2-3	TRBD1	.	CASSTRQGSDTQYF	TGTGCCAGTAGTACCAGACAGGGATCAGATACGCAGTATTTT
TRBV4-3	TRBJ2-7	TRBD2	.	CASSLARTSSYEQYF	TGCGCCAGCAGCCTCGCGAGGACTAGCTCCTACGAGCAGTACTTC
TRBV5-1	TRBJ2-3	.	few	CASSLGDDTQYF	TGCGCCAGCAGCCTAGGGGATGATACGCAGTATTTT
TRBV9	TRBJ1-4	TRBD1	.	CASSTRTGKEEKLFF	TGTGCCAGCAGCACCCGGACAGGGAAAGAGGAAAAACTGTTTTTT
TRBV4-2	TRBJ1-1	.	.	CASSQDWGGTNTEAFF	TGTGCCAGCAGCCAAGATTGGGGAGGGACTAACACTGAAGCTTTCTTT
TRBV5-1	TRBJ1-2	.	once	CASTLRQVYGYTF	TGCGCCAGCACCCTTAGACAGGTATATGGCTACACCTTC
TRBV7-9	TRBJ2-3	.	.	CASSLLGQGVTDTQYF	TGTGCCAGCAGCTTACTAGGACAAGGGGTCACAGATACGCAGTATTTT
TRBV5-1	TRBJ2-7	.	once	CASSFGQESYEQYF	TGCGCCAGCAGCTTCGGACAAGAATCCTACGAGCAGTACTTC
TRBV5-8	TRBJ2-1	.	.	CASSLVGAHEQFF	TGTGCCAGCAGCTTGGTAGGGGCCCATGAGCAGTTCTTC
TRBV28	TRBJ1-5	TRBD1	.	CASSGATGQQPQHF	TGTGCCAGCAGTGGCGCGACAGGGCAGCAGCCCCAGCATTTT
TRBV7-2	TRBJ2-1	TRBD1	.	CASSLAGVGQGALHNEQFF	TGTGCCAGCAGCTTAGCGGGGGTCGGACAGGGGGCTCTCCACAATGAGCAGTTCTTC
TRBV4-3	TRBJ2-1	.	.	CASSLDSGTYNEQFF	TGCGCCAGCAGCCTAGATAGCGGCACCTACAATGAGCAGTTCTTC
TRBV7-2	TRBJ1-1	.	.	CASSFSGGENTEAFF	TGTGCCAGCAGCTTTAGCGGCGGAGAGAACACTGAAGCTTTCTTT